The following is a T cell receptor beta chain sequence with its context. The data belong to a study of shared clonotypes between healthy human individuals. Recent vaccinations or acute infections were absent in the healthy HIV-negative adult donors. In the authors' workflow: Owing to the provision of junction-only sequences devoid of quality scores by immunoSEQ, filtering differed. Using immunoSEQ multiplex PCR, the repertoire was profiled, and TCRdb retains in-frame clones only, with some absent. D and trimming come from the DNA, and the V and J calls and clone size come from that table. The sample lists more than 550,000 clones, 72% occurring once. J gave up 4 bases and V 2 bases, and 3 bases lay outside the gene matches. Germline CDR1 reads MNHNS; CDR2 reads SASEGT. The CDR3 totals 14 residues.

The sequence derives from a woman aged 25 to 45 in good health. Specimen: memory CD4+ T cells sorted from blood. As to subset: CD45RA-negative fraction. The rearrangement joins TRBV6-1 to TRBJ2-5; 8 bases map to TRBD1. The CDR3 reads CASSEYRGTETQYF. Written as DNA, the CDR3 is TGTGCCAGCAGTGAATACAGGGGGACAGAGACCCAGTACTTC.